One sample yielded the 23 T cell receptor beta chains listed below, sequenced in a study of blood T cell repertoires in COVID-19. The method was immunoSEQ multiplex PCR; TCRdb's version includes in-frame clones alone and lacks a portion of them. Of 200,000 to 300,000 clones listed, roughly 80% are singletons. Sequencing was done on a sample of peripheral blood. These receptor sequences come from a woman aged 60-70 years with active or convalescent COVID-19.

The gene calls are TRBV18 and TRBJ2-2; no definite D call. Trimming took off 0 bases at V and 4 bases at J, with 9 bases between the two ends. The CDR3 is made up of 15 amino acids. Per germline, CDR1 KGHSH and CDR2 LQKENI. The CDR3: CASSPPQQSTGELFF. The CDR3 DNA reads TGTGCCAGCTCACCACCTCAACAGTCCACCGGGGAGCTGTTTTTT.

The genes are TRBV21-1 and TRBJ2-7; the table's D call, TRBD2, was not checked against the DNA. TRBV21-1 is shown as a pseudogene. The CDR3 consists of 12 residues. The CDR3 bases are TGTGCCAGCAGGCTCACTTTCCACGAGCAGTACGTC. Translation: CASRLTFHEQYV.

The chain has TRBV24-1 and TRBJ1-5; D remains unclear. This CDR3 has 16 amino acids. V was clipped by 2 bases and J by 5 bases, with 15 bases between them. Germline assignment: CDR1 KGHDR and CDR2 SFDVKD. The CDR3: CATSDSGGGLDQPQHF. CDR3 DNA sequence: TGTGCCACCAGTGATTCCGGTGGAGGCCTTGATCAGCCCCAGCATTTT.

The chain couples TRBV29-1 to TRBJ1-1; D perhaps matches TRBD1 (5 bases). The CDR3 totals 13 residues. Trimming removed 6 bases at V and 2 bases at J, with 13 bases between. Per germline, CDR1 SQVTM and CDR2 ANQGSEA. The CDR3 DNA follows: TGCAGCGTCGCTACAGGTCCTAACACTGAAGCTTTCTTT. Protein: CSVATGPNTEAFF.

The chain links TRBV13 to TRBJ2-7; D is unclear. Trimming stripped 1 base from V and 3 bases from J, with 4 bases between. This CDR3 region has 12 residues. CDR1 PRHDT and CDR2 FYEKMQ come from the germline V gene (reference sequence). The CDR3 nucleotides are TGTGCCAGCAGCTTAGCAGACTACGAGCAGTACTTC. Amino acid sequence: CASSLADYEQYF.

The chain employs TRBV14 and TRBJ2-7; 11 nucleotides agree with TRBD2. Germline CDR1 is SGHDN and CDR2 is FVKESK. This CDR3 is 15 amino acids long. The V segment lost 8 bases and the J segment 4 bases; nucleotides outside the gene matches: 10. The CDR3 region has the DNA TGTGCCAGCTCTTTACTAGCGGGAGATACGTACGAGCAGTACTTC. It is translated as CASSLLAGDTYEQYF.

The chain recombines TRBV30 with TRBJ2-2; the D gene is possibly TRBD1 (5 bases). V lost 2 bases and J lost 6, with 16 bases in between. The CDR3 totals 15 residues. Germline V gene data show CDR1 as GTSNPN and CDR2 as SVGIG (reference sequence). The CDR3 DNA sequence: TGTGCCTGGAGTAACAGATTTAGGGGTTCCGGGGAGCTGTTTTTT. This sequence encodes CAWSNRFRGSGELFF. The full variable domain, completed using reference TRBV30 and TRBJ2-2, is SQTIHQWPATLVQPVGSPLSLECTVEGTSNPNLYWYRQAAGRGLQLLFYSVGIGQISSEVPQNLSASRPQDRQFILSSKKLLLSDSGFYLCAWSNRFRGSGELFFGEGSRLTVL.

The chain carries TRBV19 and TRBJ2-2, with 10 bases lining up with TRBD2. The CDR3 runs 16 residues. CDR1 LNHDA and CDR2 SQIVND come from the germline V gene (reference sequence). V shed 6 bases and J 7 bases; nucleotides not matched to a gene: 11. The CDR3 nucleotides read TGTGCCAGTAGACCCTCTAGCGGGAGACGGGGCGGGGAGCTGTTTTTT. It is translated as CASRPSSGRRGGELFF.

This clone has just a few counts. V and J are TRBV28 and TRBJ2-3; 8 bases agree with TRBD2. In germline, CDR1 is MDHEN, CDR2 SYDVKM. V shed 1 base, J shed 4 bases, and the junction held 7 bases outside the gene matches. The CDR3 consists of 16 residues. For the CDR3, the DNA is TGTGCCAGCAGTTTATCCGGGCGGGGGGCGTCAGATACGCAGTATTTT. Translated, it gives CASSLSGRGASDTQYF.

This sequence joins TRBV11-2 and TRBJ2-3, with D tentatively TRBD2 (6 bases). The germline V and J ends were trimmed by 2 bases and 4 bases, with 19 bases remaining between them. The CDR3 totals 17 residues. Germline V gene data show CDR1 as SGHAT and CDR2 as FQNNGV. The CDR3 is CASSLKGSGFRADTQYF. CDR3 nucleotides: TGTGCCAGCAGCTTAAAAGGAAGCGGGTTCCGGGCAGATACGCAGTATTTT.

The chain employs TRBV23-1 and TRBJ2-1; D not resolved. TRBV23-1 is designated an ORF whose function remains uncertain. The V and J ends lost 0 bases and 7 bases respectively, with 4 bases between them. This CDR3 comprises 12 residues. DNA of the CDR3: TGCGCCAGCAGTCAATCGAGAAATGAGCAGTTCTTC. Amino acids: CASSQSRNEQFF.

The chain links TRBV6-6 to TRBJ1-1; D ambiguous. From germline, CDR1 is MNHNY and CDR2 SVGAGI (reference sequence). V was pared by 0 bases and J by 2 bases, with 7 bases between. CDR3 length: 14 residues. CDR3: CASSYSAGNTEAFF. The CDR3 coding sequence is TGTGCCAGCAGTTACTCGGCAGGCAACACTGAAGCTTTCTTT.

The V and J genes are TRBV2 and TRBJ1-1, with D unresolved. V was clipped by 6 bases and J by 1 base, with 3 bases between them. CDR1 and CDR2 from the germline V gene are SNHLY and FYNNEI. The CDR3 has 11 residues. The DNA of the CDR3 is TGTGCCAGCAGCCGGAACACTGAAGCTTTCTTT. Protein sequence: CASSRNTEAFF.

The chain carries TRBV5-1 and TRBJ2-7; TRBD2 matches 11 bases. Germline CDR1 SGHRS, CDR2 YFSETQ. The junction had 10 bases not matched to a gene; V was cut back by 5 bases and J by 6 bases. The CDR3 sequence is 15 residues long. The DNA for the CDR3 is TGCGCCAGCAGTTCCGGGACTAGCGGTCCTAGCGAGCAGTACGTC. Translated, it gives CASSSGTSGPSEQYV.

This chain joins TRBV19 and TRBJ2-7, with 10 bases identical to TRBD2. J was trimmed by 1 base and V by 6 bases; bases with no gene match: 3. The CDR3 covers 14 residues. Germline CDR1 reads LNHDA; CDR2 reads SQIVND (reference sequence). CDR3 amino acids: CASSGTSVSYEQYF. CDR3 bases: TGTGCCAGTAGCGGGACTAGCGTTTCCTACGAGCAGTACTTC. Together with reference TRBV19 and TRBJ2-7, the CDR3 gives the full variable domain: DGGITQSPKYLFRKEGQNVTLSCEQNLNHDAMYWYRQDPGQGLRLIYYSQIVNDFQKGDIAEGYSVSREKKESFPLTVTSAQKNPTAFYLCASSGTSVSYEQYFGPGTRLTVT.

Regarding this clone: The junction and the germline gene differ at one end; a read error may be behind it. V usage is TRBV7-7 and J usage is TRBJ2-5, with TRBD2 identical over 14 bases. CDR1 SSHAT and CDR2 FNYEAQ come from the germline V gene (reference sequence). The CDR3 length is 17 residues. The CDR3 DNA reads as TGTGCTAGCAGCCCTCGGACTAGCGGGGGGCTTAAAGAGACCCAGTACTTC. Encoded protein: CASSPRTSGGLKETQYF.

This clone has more than one count but fewer than ten. This sequence joins TRBV2 and TRBJ2-3, with 14 bases aligning to TRBD2. The length of the CDR3 is 14 residues. Trimming at V came to 8 bases and at J to 8 bases, leaving 6 bases not matched to a gene. CDR1 is SNHLY and CDR2 is FYNNEI in the germline V gene. In DNA, the CDR3 is TGTGCCAGCGGAGGGACTAGCGGGAGAAGTACGCAGTATTTT. Translating it yields CASGGTSGRSTQYF.

The chain uses TRBV4-1 and TRBJ2-1; tentative D call: TRBD2 (6 bases). V was trimmed by 6 bases and J by 1 base, leaving 13 bases between them. CDR1 is MGHRA, CDR2 YSYEKL, per germline. The CDR3 is made up of 15 amino acids. CDR3 residues: CASRDAGTSYNEQFF. Written as DNA, the CDR3 is TGCGCCAGCAGGGACGCCGGGACTTCCTACAATGAGCAGTTCTTC.

The J gene is TRBJ2-1, the V gene TRBV28; TRBD2 is a possible D gene (6 bases). The germline V gene has CDR1 MDHEN and CDR2 SYDVKM. The CDR3 loop spans 15 amino acids. Trimming removed 1 base from V and 4 bases from J, with 11 bases in between. Here the CDR3 reads CASSLSGGIYNEQFF. CDR3 sequence (DNA): TGTGCCAGCAGTTTATCTGGGGGGATATACAATGAGCAGTTCTTC.

The chain links TRBV5-1 to TRBJ1-5; D unclear. The V gene's germline CDR1 is SGHRS and CDR2 YFSETQ. With 0 bases removed from V and 2 bases from J, the gap between germline ends came to 9 bases. This CDR3 comprises 15 residues. CDR3 sequence reads: CASSLDTGGNQPQHF. The CDR3 nucleotides are TGCGCCAGCAGCTTGGACACCGGGGGCAATCAGCCCCAGCATTTT.

A few counts support this clone. The chain employs TRBV5-8 and TRBJ1-5; D unresolved. CDR3 size: 13 residues. Germline CDR1 is SGHTS and CDR2 is YDEGEE. The germline V and J ends were trimmed by 1 base and 5 bases, with 7 bases remaining between them. Written as DNA, the CDR3 is TGTGCCAGCAGCTTGTCGGGTTATCAGCCCCAGCATTTT. It yields the protein CASSLSGYQPQHF.

The rearrangement links TRBV30 to TRBJ2-7; no clear D gene. Germline V gene sequence: CDR1 GTSNPN, CDR2 SVGIG (reference sequence). The CDR3 covers 12 residues. Trimming stripped 2 bases from V and 7 bases from J, with 12 bases between. DNA of the CDR3: TGTGCCTGGAGTCCCAGACTGGGTGAGCAGTACTTC. Protein: CAWSPRLGEQYF.

This chain links TRBV19 with TRBJ1-5; the match to TRBD1 covers 7 bases. There are 15 residues in the CDR3. Germline assignment: CDR1 LNHDA and CDR2 SQIVND (reference sequence). With V trimmed by 7 bases and J by 1 base, 7 bases remained unmatched. CDR3 loop: CASKEQGLSNQPQHF. The CDR3 DNA sequence: TGTGCCAGTAAGGAACAGGGGTTAAGCAATCAGCCCCAGCATTTT.